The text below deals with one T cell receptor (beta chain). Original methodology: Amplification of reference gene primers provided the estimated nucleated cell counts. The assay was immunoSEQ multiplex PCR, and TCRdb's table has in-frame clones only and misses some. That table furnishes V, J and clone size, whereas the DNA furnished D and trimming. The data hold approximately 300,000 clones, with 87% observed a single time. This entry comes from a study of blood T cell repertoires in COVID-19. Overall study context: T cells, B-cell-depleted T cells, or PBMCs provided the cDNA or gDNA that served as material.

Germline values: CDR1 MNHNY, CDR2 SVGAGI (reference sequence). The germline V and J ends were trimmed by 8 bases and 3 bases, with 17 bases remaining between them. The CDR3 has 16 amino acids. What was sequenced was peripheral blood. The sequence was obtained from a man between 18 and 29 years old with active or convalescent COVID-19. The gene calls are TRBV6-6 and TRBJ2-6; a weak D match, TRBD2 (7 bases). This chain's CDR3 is CASYYTGGLGANVLTF. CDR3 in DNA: TGTGCCAGCTACTACACGGGGGGCCTTGGGGCCAACGTCCTGACTTTC.